This T cell receptor (beta chain) was profiled in a study of blood T cells in healthy people across ages. V lost 0 bases, J lost 0 bases, and 7 bases lay in between. The length of the CDR3 is 14 residues. Germline V gene lookup returns CDR1 SGDLS and CDR2 YYNGEE. This clonotype was seen a few times. A second PCR of about 7 to 12 cycles used a sample-barcoded 5' primer and a J-beta primer mix. TCRdb reprocessed the 5' RACE reads with MiXCR, giving one entry per CDR3 protein. The profile covers around 800,000 distinct CDR3 sequences, with about 46% appearing a single time and approximately 18% taken by the ten largest.

This sequence was found in a man aged 80 or over in good health. The chain joins TRBV9 to TRBJ2-7; unclear D gene. The specimen sequenced was blood. CDR3 nucleotides: TGTGCCAGCAGCGTAGCGTTTGGCTCCTACGAGCAGTACTTC. Protein: CASSVAFGSYEQYF.